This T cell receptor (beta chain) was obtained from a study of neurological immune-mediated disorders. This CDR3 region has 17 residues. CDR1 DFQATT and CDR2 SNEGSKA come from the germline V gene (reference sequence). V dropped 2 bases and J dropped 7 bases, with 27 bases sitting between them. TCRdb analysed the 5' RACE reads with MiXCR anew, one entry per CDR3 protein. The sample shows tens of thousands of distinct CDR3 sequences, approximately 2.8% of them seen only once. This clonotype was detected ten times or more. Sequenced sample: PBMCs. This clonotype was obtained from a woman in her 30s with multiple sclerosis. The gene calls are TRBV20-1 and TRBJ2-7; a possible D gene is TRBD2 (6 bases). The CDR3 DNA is TGCAGTGCTAGATCACTAGCTTACTCGGGAGTGGGCGAGGAGCAGTACTTC. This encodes CSARSLAYSGVGEEQYF.